A selection of T cell receptor beta chains follows, all from one sample in a study of shared clonotypes between healthy human individuals. Profiling relied on immunoSEQ multiplex PCR, and the TCRdb table lists in-frame clones only, not all of them. The data contain around 500,000 clones, around 73% of them singletons. Sequences were obtained from PBMCs. All receptors derive from a woman in her thirties or forties in good health. Some clones in this sample may be carry-over from other donors' samples. Both conserved end residues are trimmed from each CDR3.

j_gene | v_gene | CDR3aa
TRBJ2-7 | TRBV28 | ATRRAGFILREQY
TRBJ1-1 | TRBV27 | ASSSPGGLITEAF
TRBJ1-2 | TRBV6-6 | ASSYLARKGYT
TRBJ2-1 | TRBV10-1 | ASSDGTSGSGEQF
TRBJ1-2 | TRBV25-1 | ASSDAGGNGYT
TRBJ2-1 | TRBV7-8 | ASSPGGTSGRGGGEQF
TRBJ1-3 | TRBV2 | ASSEMTGRNTIY
TRBJ2-3 | TRBV5-1 | ASSLGGQGADTQY
TRBJ2-7 | TRBV7-9 | ASSLDKTYEQY
TRBJ1-2 | TRBV19 | ASSTLNYGYT
TRBJ2-5 | TRBV5-1 | ASSRDTQETQY
TRBJ2-2 | TRBV27 | ASSFHSGTGELF
TRBJ1-1 | TRBV7-9 | ASSSGGRAEAF
TRBJ2-7 | TRBV29-1 | SVSGGAIYEQY
TRBJ1-5 | TRBV7-1 | ASSPGTGLNQPQH
TRBJ2-7 | TRBV5-1 | ASSARDSYEQY
TRBJ2-1 | TRBV19 | ASSPRQGRNEQF
TRBJ2-3 | TRBV10-3 | AISDGGGRGTDTQY